The clone carrying this T cell receptor beta chain was seen a few times. Its specificity is unknown. Amplification used 60 Vbeta primers and 13 Jbeta primers. This table comes from immunoSEQ multiplex PCR, and its TCRdb copy is limited to in-frame clones, with some not included. The repertoire holds some 120,000 clones, with 6.5% to 9.5% as singletons. The data originate from a study of cytomegalovirus exposure and HLA in healthy donors. Study-wide points: For most TCR beta V segments, an earlier analysis put the productive rate at about 90% or about 30% of the time.

The TCR was taken from a man aged 35 to 55 in good health and CMV-seronegative. Sequenced material: PBMCs.

CDR3 sequence: CASSFLGAHQPQHF. DNA of the CDR3: TGTGCCAGCAGTTTTCTAGGGGCCCATCAGCCCCAGCATTTT. The chain carries TRBV6-6 and TRBJ1-5; D may be TRBD1 (5 bases). Trimming took off 4 bases at V and 5 bases at J, with 12 bases between the two ends. This CDR3 contains 14 residues. Germline CDR1 is MNHNY and CDR2 is SVGAGI (reference sequence).